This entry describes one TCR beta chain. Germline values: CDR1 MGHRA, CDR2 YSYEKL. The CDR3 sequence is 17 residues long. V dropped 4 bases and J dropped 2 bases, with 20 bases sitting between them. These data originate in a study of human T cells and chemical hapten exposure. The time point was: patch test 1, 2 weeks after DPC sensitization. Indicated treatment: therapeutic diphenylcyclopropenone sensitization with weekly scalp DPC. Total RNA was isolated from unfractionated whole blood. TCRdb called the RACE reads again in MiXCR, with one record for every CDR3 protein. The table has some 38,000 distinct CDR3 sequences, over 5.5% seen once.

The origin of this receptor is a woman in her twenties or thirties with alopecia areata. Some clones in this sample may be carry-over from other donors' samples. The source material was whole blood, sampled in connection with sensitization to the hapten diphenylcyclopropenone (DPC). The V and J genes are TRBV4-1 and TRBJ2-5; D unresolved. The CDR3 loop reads CASSLTPTMPTQETQYF. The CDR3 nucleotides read TGCGCCAGCAGCCTAACCCCAACAATGCCAACACAAGAGACCCAGTACTTC.